These T cell receptor beta chains were read from a single sample in a study of PD-L1 blockade in urothelial cancer. The repertoire was sequenced with immunoSEQ multiplex PCR; TCRdb's copy has only in-frame clones and lacks some. Among 38,000 or so clones listed, roughly 84% were seen once. This material consisted of PBMCs, taken around atezolizumab (anti-PD-L1) treatment. The source is a man aged 35-49 years with urothelial cancer. CDR3s include the opening cysteine and the closing phenylalanine or tryptophan. The D gene is left open where the match is weak. Only some rows state a clone size, as once, few, many or a class for expanded clones.

d_gene: -; abundance: -; v_gene: TRBV9; j_gene: TRBJ1-5; CDR3aa: CASSTTDNQPQHF; CDR3nt: TGTGCCAGCAGCACGACTGACAATCAGCCCCAGCATTTT
d_gene: -; abundance: -; v_gene: TRBV6-6; j_gene: TRBJ2-3; CDR3aa: CAGSSDSSFAQYF; CDR3nt: TGTGCCGGATCGAGCGATAGTAGCTTTGCGCAGTATTTT
d_gene: TRBD2; abundance: -; v_gene: TRBV27; j_gene: TRBJ2-5; CDR3aa: CASSSERPGLAGDRTQYF; CDR3nt: TGTGCCAGCAGTTCCGAACGCCCGGGACTAGCGGGAGATAGGACCCAGTACTTC
d_gene: -; abundance: -; v_gene: TRBV5-5; j_gene: TRBJ1-1; CDR3aa: CASSVPGLRTEAFF; CDR3nt: TGTGCCAGCAGCGTTCCGGGACTTAGGACTGAAGCTTTCTTT
d_gene: TRBD1; abundance: once; v_gene: TRBV5-1; j_gene: TRBJ2-6; CDR3aa: CASSLEPGGTGANVLTF; CDR3nt: TGCGCCAGCAGCTTGGAGCCAGGGGGCACTGGGGCCAACGTCCTGACTTTC
d_gene: -; abundance: -; v_gene: TRBV29-1; j_gene: TRBJ1-3; CDR3aa: CSVDGASGNTIYF; CDR3nt: TGCAGCGTTGATGGGGCCTCAGGAAACACCATATATTTT
d_gene: -; abundance: -; v_gene: TRBV5-4; j_gene: TRBJ2-7; CDR3aa: CASSSSSYEQYF; CDR3nt: TGTGCCAGCAGCTCCTCTAGCTACGAGCAGTACTTC
d_gene: TRBD1; abundance: -; v_gene: TRBV28; j_gene: TRBJ1-2; CDR3aa: CASSPAGTGKGGYTF; CDR3nt: TGTGCCAGCAGTCCGGCCGGGACAGGGAAAGGTGGCTACACCTTC
d_gene: -; abundance: medium-sized; v_gene: TRBV25-1; j_gene: TRBJ1-1; CDR3aa: CASSEYLQASEAFF; CDR3nt: TGTGCCAGCAGTGAATATTTACAGGCGAGTGAAGCTTTCTTT
d_gene: -; abundance: -; v_gene: TRBV7-2; j_gene: TRBJ1-2; CDR3aa: CASSALPTVDYGYTF; CDR3nt: TGTGCCAGCAGCGCCCTACCAACAGTAGACTATGGCTACACCTTC
d_gene: TRBD1; abundance: -; v_gene: TRBV7-6; j_gene: TRBJ2-5; CDR3aa: CASSTTDRGLVGETQYF; CDR3nt: TGTGCCAGCAGCACTACGGACAGGGGGCTGGTGGGGGAGACCCAGTACTTC
d_gene: TRBD2; abundance: -; v_gene: TRBV11-2; j_gene: TRBJ2-3; CDR3aa: CASSLGLAGGIRTDTQYF; CDR3nt: TGTGCCAGCAGCTTAGGACTAGCGGGAGGGATCCGCACAGATACGCAGTATTTT
d_gene: -; abundance: -; v_gene: TRBV19; j_gene: TRBJ1-2; CDR3aa: CASTTVDGVYGYTF; CDR3nt: TGTGCCAGTACCACCGTCGACGGGGTGTATGGCTACACCTTC
d_gene: -; abundance: -; v_gene: TRBV2; j_gene: TRBJ2-7; CDR3aa: CASSQDSPQQYF; CDR3nt: TGTGCCAGCAGTCAGGACAGCCCCCAGCAGTACTTC
d_gene: TRBD1; abundance: -; v_gene: TRBV6-5; j_gene: TRBJ2-7; CDR3aa: CASSTWDRSSYEQYF; CDR3nt: TGTGCCAGCAGTACCTGGGACAGGAGCTCCTACGAGCAGTACTTC
d_gene: -; abundance: -; v_gene: TRBV7-3; j_gene: TRBJ2-2; CDR3aa: CASSSVGGELFF; CDR3nt: TGTGCCAGCAGCTCGGTCGGCGGGGAGCTGTTTTTT
d_gene: -; abundance: few; v_gene: TRBV10-3; j_gene: TRBJ2-1; CDR3aa: CAISERSEQFF; CDR3nt: TGTGCCATCAGTGAGCGTTCTGAGCAGTTCTTC
d_gene: -; abundance: -; v_gene: TRBV19; j_gene: TRBJ2-1; CDR3aa: CASSLTGRASNEQFF; CDR3nt: TGTGCCAGTAGTTTAACGGGGAGAGCCTCCAATGAGCAGTTCTTC
d_gene: -; abundance: -; v_gene: TRBV20-1; j_gene: TRBJ2-5; CDR3aa: CSAGVETQYF; CDR3nt: TGCAGTGCGGGAGTGGAGACCCAGTACTTC
d_gene: -; abundance: -; v_gene: TRBV6-5; j_gene: TRBJ1-1; CDR3aa: CASSRQQGMVEAFF; CDR3nt: TGTGCCAGCAGTCGTCAGCAGGGTATGGTTGAAGCTTTCTTT
d_gene: -; abundance: -; v_gene: TRBV29-1; j_gene: TRBJ1-1; CDR3aa: CSVEPGGTMDTEAFF; CDR3nt: TGCAGCGTTGAACCCGGGGGGACGATGGACACTGAAGCTTTCTTT
d_gene: -; abundance: medium-sized; v_gene: TRBV7-9; j_gene: TRBJ2-7; CDR3aa: CASSPPGLGAEQYF; CDR3nt: TGTGCCAGCAGCCCCCCGGGACTGGGCGCCGAGCAGTACTTC
d_gene: -; abundance: -; v_gene: TRBV7-2; j_gene: TRBJ2-2; CDR3aa: CASKKGVANTGELFF; CDR3nt: TGTGCCAGCAAAAAGGGAGTAGCGAACACCGGGGAGCTGTTTTTT
d_gene: -; abundance: once; v_gene: TRBV5-1; j_gene: TRBJ1-2; CDR3aa: CASSLGGGVQGYTF; CDR3nt: TGCGCCAGCAGCTTGGGCGGAGGGGTGCAGGGCTACACCTTC
d_gene: TRBD1; abundance: -; v_gene: TRBV6-5; j_gene: TRBJ2-3; CDR3aa: CASSYDRETDTQYF; CDR3nt: TGTGCCAGCAGTTACGACAGGGAAACAGATACGCAGTATTTT
d_gene: TRBD1; abundance: once; v_gene: TRBV7-9; j_gene: TRBJ2-7; CDR3aa: CASSPGGTGDREQYF; CDR3nt: TGTGCCAGCTCCCCCGGGGGGACAGGGGATAGGGAGCAGTACTTC
d_gene: -; abundance: -; v_gene: TRBV20-1; j_gene: TRBJ1-2; CDR3aa: CSATPGKGYTF; CDR3nt: TGCAGTGCCACGCCGGGGAAGGGCTACACCTTC
d_gene: -; abundance: -; v_gene: TRBV7-3; j_gene: TRBJ2-5; CDR3aa: CASSSGQGETQYF; CDR3nt: TGTGCCAGCAGTTCAGGCCAGGGGGAGACCCAGTACTTC
d_gene: TRBD1; abundance: -; v_gene: TRBV2; j_gene: TRBJ2-7; CDR3aa: CASSPRRQGSYEQYF; CDR3nt: TGTGCCAGCAGCCCTAGGAGACAGGGCTCCTACGAGCAGTACTTC
d_gene: TRBD1; abundance: -; v_gene: TRBV30; j_gene: TRBJ1-5; CDR3aa: CAWSVGQGQNQPQHF; CDR3nt: TGTGCCTGGAGTGTAGGACAGGGCCAAAATCAGCCCCAGCATTTT
d_gene: -; abundance: few; v_gene: TRBV28; j_gene: TRBJ2-7; CDR3aa: CASSLTGPLSEQYF; CDR3nt: TGTGCCAGCAGTTTGACAGGACCCTTGAGCGAGCAGTACTTC
d_gene: TRBD1; abundance: -; v_gene: TRBV5-4; j_gene: TRBJ2-1; CDR3aa: CASSRDRKYNEQFF; CDR3nt: TGTGCCAGCAGCCGGGACAGAAAATACAATGAGCAGTTCTTC
d_gene: -; abundance: -; v_gene: TRBV19; j_gene: TRBJ2-5; CDR3aa: CASSPGLGETQYF; CDR3nt: TGTGCCAGTAGTCCGGGACTCGGAGAGACCCAGTACTTC
d_gene: -; abundance: few; v_gene: TRBV9; j_gene: TRBJ1-5; CDR3aa: CASSVGTGNQPQHF; CDR3nt: TGTGCCAGCAGCGTAGGGACAGGCAATCAGCCCCAGCATTTT
d_gene: TRBD1; abundance: -; v_gene: TRBV10-3; j_gene: TRBJ1-4; CDR3aa: CAISESSGTGREKLFF; CDR3nt: TGTGCCATCAGTGAATCCTCCGGGACAGGGAGGGAAAAACTGTTTTTT
d_gene: TRBD2; abundance: -; v_gene: TRBV27; j_gene: TRBJ2-5; CDR3aa: CASSLTGRGVAETQYF; CDR3nt: TGTGCCAGCAGTTTAACTGGCCGGGGGGTGGCAGAGACCCAGTACTTC
d_gene: -; abundance: -; v_gene: TRBV5-1; j_gene: TRBJ2-6; CDR3aa: CASSRNSGANVLTF; CDR3nt: TGCGCCAGCAGCCGTAATTCTGGGGCCAACGTCCTGACTTTC
d_gene: TRBD1; abundance: -; v_gene: TRBV2; j_gene: TRBJ2-7; CDR3aa: CASSNDDRAEQYF; CDR3nt: TGTGCCAGCTCCAATGATGACAGGGCCGAGCAGTACTTC
d_gene: -; abundance: -; v_gene: TRBV19; j_gene: TRBJ1-5; CDR3aa: CASSIARARDQPQHF; CDR3nt: TGTGCCAGTAGTATCGCGCGGGCGCGGGATCAGCCCCAGCATTTT
d_gene: -; abundance: -; v_gene: TRBV6-1; j_gene: TRBJ1-1; CDR3aa: CASKLYQNTEAFF; CDR3nt: TGTGCCAGCAAGCTCTACCAGAACACTGAAGCTTTCTTT
d_gene: TRBD1; abundance: -; v_gene: TRBV2; j_gene: TRBJ2-7; CDR3aa: CASSTDRGESYEQYF; CDR3nt: TGTGCCAGCAGTACGGACAGGGGAGAGTCCTACGAGCAGTACTTC
d_gene: -; abundance: -; v_gene: TRBV28; j_gene: TRBJ1-1; CDR3aa: CASIISKAPNTEAFF; CDR3nt: TGTGCCAGCATTATCTCGAAAGCCCCGAACACTGAAGCTTTCTTT